Reported below is one T cell receptor (beta chain). Its specificity is not known. These data belong to a study of shared clonotypes between healthy human individuals. Broader study findings: Several donors had around 5.2% of their naive CD4 clonotypes in common.

Clones were read by immunoSEQ multiplex PCR, and TCRdb kept only the in-frame ones, dropping some. The data contain approximately 600,000 clones, 90% to 95% of them singletons. CDR1 is MDHEN and CDR2 is SYDVKM in the germline V gene. The CDR3 is made up of 13 amino acids. Trimming removed 1 base at V and 3 bases at J, with 6 bases between. In the naive CD8 group, cells lacked CD45RO and were positively selected for CCR7, so terminally differentiated effector memory CD45RA+ cells were left out. This sequence originates from a woman in her 30s in good health. The chain couples TRBV28 to TRBJ2-5, with D possibly called TRBD1 or TRBD2 (5 bases each). The sample comprised naive CD8+ T cells sorted from blood. CDR3 nucleotides: TGTGCCAGCAGTTTATTGGGGGAAGAGACCCAGTACTTC. It translates to CASSLLGEETQYF.